This T cell receptor beta chain appears in the sequencing data of a study of blood T cell repertoires in COVID-19. Whole-study context: COVID-19 samples from acute and convalescent phases originated in the United States, Italy and Spain. Sources were T cells, B-cell-depleted T cells, or PBMCs; the material itself was cDNA or gDNA.

In the original workflow: Reference gene primer amplification in the assay estimated nucleated cell counts. The assay was immunoSEQ multiplex PCR, and TCRdb's table has in-frame clones only and misses some. The V and J calls and clone size were taken over from that table, and D and trimming were inferred from the DNA. The table shows roughly 230,000 clones, with roughly 80% occurring only once. This receptor was taken from a man aged 50-60 years with active or convalescent COVID-19. Sequencing was carried out using peripheral blood.

In DNA, the CDR3 is TGCAGCGTCCAAGGGGGGACAGCTACCTACGAGCAGTACTTC. Protein: CSVQGGTATYEQYF. V gene TRBV29-1 combines with J gene TRBJ2-7; D is possibly TRBD1 (7 bases). This CDR3 region has 14 residues. Trimming pared 6 bases from V and 2 bases from J, leaving 17 bases between. Per the germline V gene, CDR1 is SQVTM and CDR2 is ANQGSEA.